This record concerns one TCR beta chain sequence. This record comes from a study of cytomegalovirus exposure and HLA in healthy donors. The primer mix had 60 Vbeta and 13 Jbeta primers. Data came from immunoSEQ multiplex PCR; TCRdb stores just in-frame clones and leaves some out. This sample carries around 91,000 clones, about 73% of them seen once, and the ten largest clones take 4.6%. Germline CDR1 reads MGHRA; CDR2 reads YSYEKL. Unmatched junction bases numbered 6, after V lost 5 bases and J lost 2 bases. The CDR3 is 14 amino acids. Sequenced input: PBMCs. This receptor was taken from a woman in her forties in good health and CMV-seropositive. The V call is TRBV4-1, the J call TRBJ2-7; the match to TRBD2 covers 7 bases. The CDR3: CASSAGLQPYEQYF. In DNA, the CDR3 is TGCGCCAGCAGCGCGGGACTACAGCCCTACGAGCAGTACTTC.